Each of the 5 T cell receptor beta chains below was sequenced from the same sample in a study of cytomegalovirus exposure and HLA in healthy donors. The method was immunoSEQ multiplex PCR; TCRdb's version includes in-frame clones alone and lacks a portion of them. The data contain under 200,000 clones, roughly 84% of them singletons. What was sequenced was PBMCs. The origin of the receptors is a man between 18 and 29 years old in good health and CMV-seropositive.

The chain couples TRBV28 to TRBJ2-2; 12 bases fit TRBD2. There are 18 residues in the CDR3. From germline, CDR1 is MDHEN and CDR2 SYDVKM. V dropped 3 bases and J dropped 7; count of bases not matched to a gene: 12. CDR3 in DNA: TGTGCCAGCAGTTTCCCGAGGACTAGCGGGACTTGGGACGGGGAGCTGTTTTTT. This codes for CASSFPRTSGTWDGELFF.

The chain is built from TRBV5-6 and TRBJ2-7; 7 nucleotides match TRBD2. The germline V gene encodes CDR1 SGHDT and CDR2 YYEEEE. The V gene end was trimmed by 1 base and the J gene end by 7 bases; junction bases not matched to a gene: 8. The length of the CDR3 is 14 residues. This CDR3 is CASSLWGGPGEQYF. The CDR3 DNA sequence: TGTGCCAGCAGCTTGTGGGGAGGGCCGGGGGAGCAGTACTTC.

The chain links TRBV5-1 to TRBJ2-5, with 7 bases identical to TRBD2. This CDR3 is built from 14 residues. The V and J ends lost 3 bases and 5 bases, in that order; junction bases with no gene match: 7. Per the germline V gene, CDR1 is SGHRS and CDR2 is YFSETQ. The CDR3 is CASSSAGRLETQYF. In DNA form, the CDR3 reads TGCGCCAGCAGCTCAGCGGGACGCTTGGAGACCCAGTACTTC.

The V call is TRBV28, the J call TRBJ1-2, with 9 bases that match TRBD1. Per the germline V gene, CDR1 is MDHEN and CDR2 is SYDVKM. The CDR3 sequence is 15 residues long. V lost 5 bases and J lost 8; bases outside the gene matches: 12. The CDR3 DNA reads as TGTGCCAGCAGTGCCCCGGGACAGGGTCTGCGAGGCTACACCTTC. Its translation is CASSAPGQGLRGYTF.

This clone came up a few times. The DNA for the CDR3 is TGTGCCACCAGCAGAGATTACGGGAGACCCGGCAATGAGCAGTTCTTC. Translation gives CATSRDYGRPGNEQFF. The V gene is TRBV15, the J gene TRBJ2-1; D may be TRBD2 (6 bases). Trimming took off 0 bases at V and 6 bases at J, with 15 bases between the two ends. CDR1 is LNHNV and CDR2 is YYDKDF in the germline V gene (reference sequence). The CDR3 totals 16 residues. The full variable domain, rest sourced from reference TRBV15 and TRBJ2-1, is DAMVIQNPRYQVTQFGKPVTLSCSQTLNHNVMYWYQQKSSQAPKLLFHYYDKDFNNEADTPDNFQSRRPNTSFCFLDIRSPGLGDTAMYLCATSRDYGRPGNEQFFGPGTRLTVL.